The 14 T cell receptor beta chains in this list originate from one sample, sequenced in a study of blood T cells in healthy people across ages. Combining a sample-barcoded 5' primer with a J-beta primer mix, a second PCR ran for about 7 to 11 cycles. TCRdb recomputed calls from the 5' RACE reads with MiXCR, one row per CDR3 protein. The repertoire consists of more than 1,000,000 distinct CDR3 sequences, with under 30% occurring once and the leading ten covering about 0.69%. This sample was also put to use in a study of T cells of mothers and their children.

Sequencing input: blood. The receptors come from a girl under 10 years old in good health.

This clonotype was found a few times. V gene TRBV20-1 combines with J gene TRBJ2-5; 7 nucleotides match TRBD2. The J segment lost 12 bases and the V segment lost 3 bases, leaving 7 bases of the junction unmatched. This CDR3 contains 11 residues. The V gene's germline CDR1 is DFQATT and CDR2 SNEGSKA (reference sequence). CDR3 DNA: TGCAGTGCTAGCGGCCCCGGGAGGAAGTACTTC. It is translated as CSASGPGRKYF.

In its sample, this clonotype was seen a few times. J is TRBJ2-5 and V is TRBV4-1; the match to TRBD2 covers 8 bases. The J call may be incorrect, as the DNA end agrees better with TRBJ2-1. The germline V gene encodes CDR1 MGHRA and CDR2 YSYEKL. The CDR3 loop spans 17 amino acids. The CDR3 reads CASSQVIGRSGRNEQFF. CDR3 sequence (DNA): TGCGCCAGCAGCCAAGTTATTGGTCGCAGCGGGAGAAATGAGCAGTTCTTC.

This rearrangement joins TRBV5-1 to TRBJ2-5; D may correspond to TRBD1 or TRBD2 (5 bases each). Germline assignment: CDR1 SGHRS and CDR2 YFSETQ. With 4 bases removed from V and 2 bases from J, the gap between germline ends came to 12 bases. The CDR3 is 14 residues long. CDR3: CASSRFGAQETQYF. CDR3 sequence (DNA): TGCGCCAGCAGCCGATTCGGGGCACAAGAGACCCAGTACTTC.

The chain joins TRBV20-1 to TRBJ2-7, with no clear D. The ends were cut back, 4 bases at V and 4 bases at J, with 17 bases in the middle. The CDR3 runs 14 residues. Germline V gene sequence: CDR1 DFQATT, CDR2 SNEGSKA (reference sequence). CDR3 protein: CSATYGQIPYEQYF. In nucleotides, the CDR3 is TGCAGTGCTACCTACGGGCAGATTCCGTACGAGCAGTACTTC.

The table lists this clonotype with a few counts. The chain couples TRBV5-1 to TRBJ1-1; D ambiguous. Per germline, CDR1 SGHRS and CDR2 YFSETQ. Trimming removed 0 bases at V and 0 bases at J, with 6 bases between. The CDR3 length is 14 residues. As DNA, the CDR3 is TGCGCCAGCAGCTTGGTGATTATGAACACTGAAGCTTTCTTT. This gives the protein CASSLVIMNTEAFF.

The chain employs TRBV20-1 and TRBJ2-7, with 8 nucleotides matching TRBD1. This CDR3 spans 14 amino acids. In germline, CDR1 is DFQATT, CDR2 SNEGSKA (reference sequence). The V segment lost 2 bases and the J segment 3 bases; nucleotides outside the gene matches: 6. The DNA for the CDR3 is TGCAGTGCTAGACCGGGGACAGGTGTCTACGAGCAGTACTTC. This codes for CSARPGTGVYEQYF.

This rearrangement joins TRBV5-1 to TRBJ2-3; 8 bases line up with TRBD1. Germline V gene data show CDR1 as SGHRS and CDR2 as YFSETQ. V lost 0 bases, J lost 8 bases, and 5 bases stayed unmatched. CDR3 length: 14 amino acids. The CDR3 loop is CASSLDPGGSTQYF. In nucleotides, the CDR3 is TGCGCCAGCAGCTTGGACCCAGGGGGCAGTACGCAGTATTTT.

As regards this clonotype: At one boundary the junction diverges from the germline segment, which might be a read error. The chain joins TRBV28 to TRBJ2-7; 7 nucleotides line up with TRBD2. CDR3 size: 13 residues. Germline-derived CDR1 and CDR2 are MDHEN and SYDVKM. CDR3 nucleotides: TGCGCCAGCAGCCGCGGGAGCCCCTACGAGCAGTACTTC. This gives the protein CASSRGSPYEQYF. The variable domain in full, with the rest retrieved from reference TRBV28 and TRBJ2-7, is DVKVTQSSRYLVKRTGEKVFLECVQDMDHENMFWYRQDPGLGLRLIYFSYDVKMKEKGDIPEGYSVSREKKERFSLILESASTNQTSMYLCASSRGSPYEQYFGPGTRLTVT.

This clonotype has just a few counts. This chain links TRBV19 with TRBJ2-2; 8 positions agree with TRBD1. From germline, CDR1 is LNHDA and CDR2 SQIVND (reference sequence). This CDR3 comprises 13 residues. V was pared by 4 bases and J by 7 bases, with 2 bases of the junction left unmatched. The CDR3 here is CASSTGTGGELFF. The CDR3 coding sequence is TGTGCCAGTAGTACCGGGACAGGCGGGGAGCTGTTTTTT.

This clonotype was seen a handful of times. The chain couples TRBV5-1 to TRBJ2-1, with D perhaps matching TRBD2 (5 bases). Deletions cut 0 bases from V and 6 bases from J, with 10 bases between. CDR3 length: 14 amino acids. The germline V gene encodes CDR1 SGHRS and CDR2 YFSETQ. The CDR3 loop is CASSLAVLGNEQFF. The CDR3 DNA sequence: TGCGCCAGCAGCTTGGCAGTACTAGGCAATGAGCAGTTCTTC.

The rearrangement joins TRBV6-1 to TRBJ1-1; possibly TRBD1 for D (5 bases). CDR1 is MNHNS and CDR2 is SASEGT in the germline V gene. The CDR3 consists of 14 residues. Trimming stripped 0 bases from V and 11 bases from J, with 16 bases between. The CDR3 sequence is CASSEAGTGGSAFF. For the CDR3, the DNA is TGTGCCAGCAGTGAAGCTGGCACAGGCGGATCGGCTTTCTTT.

This clonotype was found a few times. V and J are TRBV29-1 and TRBJ2-5; D is possibly TRBD1 or TRBD2 (5 bases each). The CDR3 has 13 amino acids. The ends were cut back, 7 bases at V and 0 bases at J, with 12 bases in the middle. The germline V gene encodes CDR1 SQVTM and CDR2 ANQGSEA. CDR3 nucleotide sequence: TGCAGCGCCCTTTTGGGACACCAAGAGACCCAGTACTTC. Its translation: CSALLGHQETQYF.

This clonotype showed up just a few times. CDR3 nucleotides: TGCAGTGCTAGCCGCGGGAGGGGGGTTGACACCGGGGAGCTGTTTTTT. Protein: CSASRGRGVDTGELFF. This chain links TRBV20-1 with TRBJ2-2, with TRBD2 matching 9 bases. Germline values: CDR1 DFQATT, CDR2 SNEGSKA (reference sequence). This CDR3 is built from 16 residues. With 3 bases clipped from V and 3 bases from J, the junction kept 8 bases outside the gene matches.

This clonotype has more than one count but fewer than ten. The chain couples TRBV10-3 to TRBJ1-5; weak D call: TRBD1 (5 bases). Between the trimmed V and J ends, which lost 3 bases and 1 base, there was a span of 7 bases. CDR3 length: 14 residues. Germline V gene sequence: CDR1 ENHRY, CDR2 SYGVKD. The DNA for the CDR3 is TGTGCCATCAGTGAAGCAGGGAGCAATCAGCCCCAGCATTTT. Its protein is CAISEAGSNQPQHF.